The table lists the clone carrying this T cell receptor beta chain with a few counts. Other nucleotide sequences in the sample specify the same CDR3. Here immunoSEQ multiplex PCR was the method, and the copy in TCRdb shows in-frame clones only, minus some. The table lists approximately 32,000 clones, around 80% of them singletons. In germline, CDR1 is SGHTA, CDR2 FQGNSA. The CDR3 has 13 residues. V gave up 5 bases and J gave up 2 bases, with 9 bases separating them. This sample is drawn from a study of PD-L1 blockade in urothelial cancer. This chain links TRBV7-2 with TRBJ1-2; D is possibly TRBD1 (6 bases). Material: PBMCs, obtained around atezolizumab (anti-PD-L1) treatment. The source of this sequence is a man between 65 and 85 years old with urothelial cancer. The CDR3 region is CASSPQGNYGYTF. DNA of the CDR3: TGTGCCAGCAGCCCCCAGGGGAACTATGGCTACACCTTC. Variable domain in full (rest from reference TRBV7-2 and TRBJ1-2): GAGVSQSPSNKVTEKGKDVELRCDPISGHTALYWYRQSLGQGLEFLIYFQGNSAPDKSGLPSDRFSAERTGGSVSTLTIQRTQQEDSAVYLCASSPQGNYGYTFGSGTRLTVV.